Listed below are T cell receptor beta chains from one sample, sequenced in a study of blood T cell repertoires in COVID-19. TCRdb keeps only in-frame clones here, not all; method: immunoSEQ multiplex PCR. The table includes roughly 320,000 clones, more than 90% detected once. The sequenced material came from PBMCs or T cells enriched from blood (not recorded which). These receptors all come from a woman in her 30s who had been exposed to COVID-19. CDR3s include the opening cysteine and the closing phenylalanine or tryptophan. The D gene is left open where the match is weak. Part of the rows lack a size; the others show once, few, many or a class for expanded clones.

length	D	V	J	size	DNA	CDR3
14	TRBD1	TRBV2	TRBJ1-2	NA	TGTGCCAGCAGCCCGCGGACAGGGTCGGGAAGCTACACCTTC	CASSPRTGSGSYTF
14	NA	TRBV7-6	TRBJ2-7	NA	TGTGCCAGCAGCTTAGCTGTGGGGCTCCACGAGCAGTACTTC	CASSLAVGLHEQYF
13	NA	TRBV30	TRBJ1-4	NA	TGTGCCTGGCGTACCGATGGGGAGGAAAAACTGTTTTTT	CAWRTDGEEKLFF
13	TRBD1	TRBV3-1/TRBV3-2	TRBJ2-7	NA	TGTGCCAGCAGTGCCGGGACAGGGGGCGAGCAGTACTTC	CASSAGTGGEQYF
15	TRBD2	TRBV4-1	TRBJ2-7	NA	TGCGCCAGCAGCCAAGACCCCGGGGGGGCCTACGAGCAGTACTTC	CASSQDPGGAYEQYF
15	NA	TRBV11-1	TRBJ2-7	NA	TGTGCCAGCAGCCCCCGAATGGGGGGAGCTTACGAGCAGTACTTC	CASSPRMGGAYEQYF
13	NA	TRBV18	TRBJ2-7	NA	TGTGCCAGCTCACCACCGTCATTCTACGAGCAGTACTTC	CASSPPSFYEQYF
13	TRBD1	TRBV11-1	TRBJ1-2	NA	TGTGCCAGCAGCCCCTTGGACAGGGAAGGCTACACCTTC	CASSPLDREGYTF
15	NA	TRBV9	TRBJ1-2	NA	TGTGCCAGCAGCAAAACCCCAGGACTCGTCTATGGCTACACCTTC	CASSKTPGLVYGYTF
16	TRBD1	TRBV19	TRBJ2-1	NA	TGTGCCAGTAGTATCGCGGAAGGGACAGCCTACAATGAGCAGTTCTTC	CASSIAEGTAYNEQFF
14	TRBD1	TRBV5-1	TRBJ2-7	NA	TGCGCCAGCAGCTTGGTGGCGGACAGGGTCGAGCAGTACTTC	CASSLVADRVEQYF
13	NA	TRBV6-5	TRBJ1-6	NA	TGTGCCAGCACCTTACTCTCCGGGGACACCCTCCACTTT	CASTLLSGDTLHF
16	TRBD2	TRBV12-5	TRBJ2-3	once	TGTGCTAGTGGTTTGGCAAATAGCGGGGACACAGATACGCAGTATTTT	CASGLANSGDTDTQYF
13	NA	TRBV19	TRBJ1-1	NA	TGTGCCAGTAGTATAGGGGAGGGGACTGAAGCTTTCTTT	CASSIGEGTEAFF
14	TRBD1	TRBV5-8	TRBJ2-5	NA	TGTGCCAGCAGCGGGGGACAGAGGGGGGAGACCCAGTACTTC	CASSGGQRGETQYF
19	NA	TRBV12-2	TRBJ1-6	NA	TGTGCAAGTCGCTTAGACCCTAAGACAGGGCCCCACTATAATTCACCCCTCCACTTT	CASRLDPKTGPHYNSPLHF
14	TRBD1	TRBV7-9	TRBJ2-7	NA	TGTGCCAGCATCGCCGGGACAGGTTCCTACGAGCAGTACTTC	CASIAGTGSYEQYF
13	TRBD2	TRBV12-3/TRBV12-4	TRBJ2-3	NA	TGTGCCAGCAGTCGATGGGGGGGAGAAACGCAGTATTTT	CASSRWGGETQYF
15	TRBD1	TRBV24-1	TRBJ2-1	once	TGTGCCACCAGTGATTTGACCGAGGACAGGGGAGAGCAGTTCTTC	CATSDLTEDRGEQFF
15	TRBD2	TRBV27	TRBJ2-7	NA	TGTGCCAGCAGTGATGTGGCGGGGGGCTCCTACGAGCAGTACTTC	CASSDVAGGSYEQYF
14	NA	TRBV2	TRBJ1-1	NA	TGTGCCAGCAGTGATGCTAGGGCGGGCACTGAAGCTTTCTTT	CASSDARAGTEAFF
19	TRBD1	TRBV4-1	TRBJ1-2	NA	TGCGCCAGCAGCCAGGTATTGCTGCGTAAAGGACAGGGGAACTATGGCTACACCTTC	CASSQVLLRKGQGNYGYTF
15	TRBD2	TRBV7-6	TRBJ2-1	NA	TGTGCCAGCAGCTCTGGACTAGCGGGGGCCAATGAGCAGTTCTTC	CASSSGLAGANEQFF
16	NA	TRBV30	TRBJ1-2	once	TGTGCCTGGAGTAGGGGAATGTGGCAGGATGACTATGGCTACACCTTC	CAWSRGMWQDDYGYTF
12	NA	TRBV3-1/TRBV3-2	TRBJ2-2	NA	TGTGCCAGCACCACTCGCGCCGGGGAGCTGTTTTTT	CASTTRAGELFF
18	TRBD1	TRBV7-6	TRBJ1-4	NA	TGTGCCAGCAGCTTATTGGGGACAGGGGGCCTGGGTGGTGAAAAACTGTTTTTT	CASSLLGTGGLGGEKLFF
14	TRBD1	TRBV5-4	TRBJ1-1	NA	TGTGCCAGCAGCTTGTGGGACAGGCACACTGAAGCTTTCTTT	CASSLWDRHTEAFF
15	NA	TRBV2	TRBJ1-1	NA	TGTGCCAGCAGTGCAGGAGCCAGGGCCTACACTGAAGCTTTCTTT	CASSAGARAYTEAFF
11	NA	TRBV20-1	TRBJ2-5	NA	TGCAGTGCCAGACGGGGGGAGACCCAGTACTTC	CSARRGETQYF
16	NA	TRBV3-1/TRBV3-2	TRBJ1-5	NA	TGTGCCAGCAGCCAAGATTTCAGTGTCCTAGGCCAGCCCCAGCATTTT	CASSQDFSVLGQPQHF
16	TRBD2	TRBV27	TRBJ2-7	NA	TGTGCCAGCAGTTCCCCGCGTCGGGGGGGGAACTACGAGCAGTACTTC	CASSSPRRGGNYEQYF
16	NA	TRBV7-9	TRBJ1-2	once	TGTGCCAGCAGCCCCCGGCCGGAGGGCGCTAGCTATGGCTACACCTTC	CASSPRPEGASYGYTF
14	NA	TRBV7-3	TRBJ2-2	NA	TGTGCCAGCACCCCGGGGGTTAACGCCGGGGAGCTGTTTTTT	CASTPGVNAGELFF
15	NA	TRBV5-5	TRBJ1-1	NA	TGTGCCAGCAGCCCCTTAGGCGGACAGAACACTGAAGCTTTCTTT	CASSPLGGQNTEAFF
19	TRBD2	TRBV5-1	TRBJ2-1	NA	TGCGCCAGCAGCTTACAACATTTTACAGCGGGGGGGCCCCGGAATGAGCAGTTCTTC	CASSLQHFTAGGPRNEQFF
17	NA	TRBV7-9	TRBJ1-2	once	TGTGCCAGCAGCTTAGTAGCATTTGAGCCCGGAGAAGATGGCTACACCTTC	CASSLVAFEPGEDGYTF
14	NA	TRBV6-5	TRBJ1-2	NA	TGTGCCAGCAGTATCGTCCGTCGAGACTATGGCTACACCTTC	CASSIVRRDYGYTF
17	NA	TRBV6-1	TRBJ1-5	NA	TGTGCCAGCAGTGAAACCCCCCCTGTGGAGGGCAGTCAGCCCCAGCATTTT	CASSETPPVEGSQPQHF
16	NA	TRBV21-1	TRBJ2-3	NA	TGTGCCAGCAGCAAAGGCAGAGGGCGCGGCACAGATACGCAGTATTTT	CASSKGRGRGTDTQYF
14	TRBD1	TRBV7-9	TRBJ2-5	NA	TGTGCCAGCAGCCCCCGGGACAGCCAAGAGACCCAGTACTTC	CASSPRDSQETQYF